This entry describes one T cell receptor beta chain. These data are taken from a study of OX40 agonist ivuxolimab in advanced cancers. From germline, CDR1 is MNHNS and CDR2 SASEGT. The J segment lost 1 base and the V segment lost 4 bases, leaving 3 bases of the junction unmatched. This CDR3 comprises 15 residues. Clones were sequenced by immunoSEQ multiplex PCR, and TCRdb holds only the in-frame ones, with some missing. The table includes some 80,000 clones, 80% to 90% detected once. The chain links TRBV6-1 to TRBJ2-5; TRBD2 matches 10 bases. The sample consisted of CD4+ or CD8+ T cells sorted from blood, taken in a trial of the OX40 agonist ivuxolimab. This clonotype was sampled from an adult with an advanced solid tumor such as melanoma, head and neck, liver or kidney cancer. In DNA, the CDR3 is TGTGCCAGCAGTGGGCTAGCGGGAGTCCAAGAGACCCAGTACTTC. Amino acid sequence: CASSGLAGVQETQYF.